A single sample is the source of the 10 T cell receptor beta chains below, sequenced in a study of Graves' ophthalmopathy and Graves' hyperthyroidism. Using RNA transcripts, the TCR beta CDR3 regions were amplified. HTBI primers primed a first-round RT-PCR, and a second-round multiplex PCR followed. TCRdb passed the multiplex PCR reads through MiXCR, listing each CDR3 protein once. The sample records approximately 210,000 distinct CDR3 sequences, 20% to 25% being singletons. What was sequenced was peripheral blood. All receptors derive from a woman aged 45-65 years with Graves' ophthalmopathy.

V gene TRBV30 combines with J gene TRBJ2-4, with 8 bases identical to TRBD2. This CDR3 is built from 13 residues. Germline CDR1 is GTSNPN and CDR2 is SVGIG (reference sequence). Trimming at V came to 5 bases and at J to 3 bases, leaving 3 bases not matched to a gene. This CDR3 is CAWQREGKNIQYF. In nucleotides, the CDR3 is TGTGCCTGGCAACGGGAGGGCAAAAACATTCAGTACTTC.

This clonotype was detected many times. V and J are TRBV28 and TRBJ2-7; D is possibly TRBD1 or TRBD2 (5 bases each). V lost 8 bases and J lost 7, with 24 bases in between. Germline CDR1 reads MDHEN; CDR2 reads SYDVKM. This CDR3 has 15 residues. The CDR3 here is CASLKPMGRLGEQYF. The DNA of the CDR3 is TGTGCCAGCCTGAAACCTATGGGACGGCTCGGGGAGCAGTACTTC.

In this sample, this clonotype turned up many times. This may be a read error: a much more frequent sequence differs by one nucleotide. The chain recombines TRBV20-1 with TRBJ1-1, with D hard to call. The CDR3 length is 11 residues. V lost 5 bases to trimming and J lost 7 bases, with 11 bases between them. CDR1 is DFQATT and CDR2 is SNEGSKA in the germline V gene (reference sequence). The DNA for the CDR3 is TGCAGTGCTGGTCCGGGATATGAAGCTTTCTTT. Amino acids: CSAGPGYEAFF.

This clonotype has at least ten counts. The V and J genes are TRBV6-2 or TRBV6-3 and TRBJ2-2; D not resolved. This CDR3 has 15 amino acids. Trimming took off 6 bases at V and 1 base at J, with 12 bases between the two ends. Germline V CDR1 and CDR2: MNHEY, SVGEGT. The CDR3 DNA reads as TGTGCCAGCAGAAGAACTACCATGAACACCGGGGAGCTGTTTTTT. Its protein product is CASRRTTMNTGELFF.

This clonotype has a count of ten or more. This chain joins TRBV4-1 and TRBJ1-1; D call uncertain. This CDR3 contains 14 residues. V lost 0 bases, J lost 1 base, and 6 bases lay in between. Germline values: CDR1 MGHRA, CDR2 YSYEKL. CDR3 nucleotides: TGCGCCAGCAGCCAAGACCGGACGAACACTGAAGCTTTCTTT. Amino acids: CASSQDRTNTEAFF.

This clonotype showed up many times. This chain links TRBV11-2 with TRBJ1-5, with 8 bases aligning to TRBD1. The length of the CDR3 is 16 residues. Germline V gene data show CDR1 as SGHAT and CDR2 as FQNNGV. V trimming: 3 bases; J trimming: 6 bases; junction bases outside the gene matches: 10. In nucleotides, the CDR3 is TGTGCCAGCAGCTTGGTTGCAGGGGGCGCGGGTCAGCCCCAGCATTTT. Amino acid sequence: CASSLVAGGAGQPQHF.

The sample holds many counts of this clonotype. V gene TRBV6-1 combines with J gene TRBJ2-5, with D tentatively TRBD1 (7 bases). The CDR3 is 16 residues long. Trimming took off 6 bases at V and 1 base at J, with 18 bases between the two ends. The germline gives CDR1 MNHNS, CDR2 SASEGT. CDR3 protein: CASRQGRGRLQETQYF. CDR3 coding DNA: TGTGCCAGCAGACAGGGGCGGGGACGCCTCCAAGAGACCCAGTACTTC.

This clonotype was picked up many times. This chain joins TRBV28 and TRBJ1-5; 7 bases fit TRBD1. V lost 3 bases and J lost 4; bases outside the gene matches: 6. CDR1 is MDHEN, CDR2 SYDVKM, per germline. The CDR3 has 15 residues. The chain's CDR3 is CASSLVRQGNQPQHF. CDR3 bases: TGTGCCAGCAGTTTGGTCAGACAGGGAAATCAGCCCCAGCATTTT.

This clonotype was seen only a few times. DNA for the CDR3: TGCGCCAGCAGCCAAGCGGCTGCAGGCGCGTCCTACGAGCAGTACTTC. Protein product: CASSQAAAGASYEQYF. V usage is TRBV4-1 and J usage is TRBJ2-7; D not resolved. CDR1 MGHRA and CDR2 YSYEKL come from the germline V gene. Trimming left V 1 base short and J 1 base short, with 14 bases between. The CDR3 is made up of 16 amino acids.

The rearrangement joins TRBV2 to TRBJ2-2; D ambiguous. Per germline, CDR1 SNHLY and CDR2 FYNNEI. The CDR3 contains 13 residues. With 3 bases removed from V and 5 bases from J, the gap between germline ends came to 7 bases. The CDR3 DNA is TGTGCCAGCAGTGAGATAAGAACCGGGGAGCTGTTTTTT. Protein product: CASSEIRTGELFF.